This TCR beta chain appears in the sequencing data of a study of cytomegalovirus exposure and HLA in healthy donors. Findings and caveats of the study: Later analysis identified several of the most significant clusters that appeared linked to common viral pathogens.

For this clone: As yet, its antigen is unknown.

Researchers ran the PCR with 60 Vbeta and 13 Jbeta primers. Assay used: immunoSEQ multiplex PCR; TCRdb lists only in-frame clones, some missing. The sample records some 120,000 clones, around 70% being singletons. CDR3 size: 14 residues. The germline V gene has CDR1 SGHKS and CDR2 YYEKEE (reference sequence). Trimming removed 1 base from V and 9 bases from J; junction bases left unmatched: 3. Sequencing used PBMCs. The origin of this receptor is a man aged 30 to 45 in good health and CMV-seropositive. The chain uses TRBV5-5 and TRBJ1-6; 8 nucleotides match TRBD1. CDR3 region: CASSLTGGLSPLHF. The DNA for the CDR3 is TGTGCCAGCAGCTTGACAGGGGGTCTTTCACCCCTCCACTTT. Combining the CDR3 with reference TRBV5-5 and TRBJ1-6 gives the whole variable domain DAGVTQSPTHLIKTRGQQVTLRCSPISGHKSVSWYQQVLGQGPQFIFQYYEKEERGRGNFPDRFSARQFPNYSSELNVNALLLGDSALYLCASSLTGGLSPLHFGNGTRLTVT.